Listed below are T cell receptor beta chains from one sample, sequenced in a study of lymphopenia after photon versus proton radiotherapy. Profiled with immunoSEQ multiplex PCR; TCRdb holds only in-frame clones, not every one. This table holds more than 70,000 clones, 65% to 85% found once. Specimen: peripheral blood, collected from a patient treated with proton-based radiotherapy. These receptors originate from a man aged 55-75 years with pancreatic cancer. The CDR3 runs from the conserved cysteine through the conserved F or W. The D gene is left open where the match is weak. Part of the rows lack a size; the others show once, few, many or a class for expanded clones.

J gene,D gene,clone size,V gene,CDR3 DNA,CDR3 protein
TRBJ2-3,NA,NA,TRBV7-2,TGTGCCAGCAGCTTAGCATACTCAGATACGCAGTATTTT,CASSLAYSDTQYF
TRBJ2-1,TRBD1,NA,TRBV15,TGTGCCACCAGCAGCCAGACAGGGCACGAGCAGTTCTTC,CATSSQTGHEQFF
TRBJ1-4,NA,NA,TRBV28,TGTGCCAGCAGGACGACAGCGCCGGAAAAACTGTTTTTT,CASRTTAPEKLFF
TRBJ2-2,NA,NA,TRBV19,TGTGCCAGTAGTATTTCGGGGAGCACCGGGGAGCTGTTTTTT,CASSISGSTGELFF
TRBJ2-4,NA,NA,TRBV28,TGTGCCAGCACCCAATCGGGGTCCTTGGCCAAAAACATTCAGTACTTC,CASTQSGSLAKNIQYF
TRBJ2-7,TRBD2,NA,TRBV28,TGTGCCAGCAGTTCTGCTAGCGGGAGTGTTTACGAGCAGTACTTC,CASSSASGSVYEQYF
TRBJ1-5,NA,NA,TRBV6-5,TGTGCCAGCAGTTGGGGCAATGATCAGCCCCAGCATTTT,CASSWGNDQPQHF
TRBJ2-1,NA,NA,TRBV7-6,TGTGCCAGCAGCCCTAGCGGAACCGACAGGCACAATGAGCAGTTCTTC,CASSPSGTDRHNEQFF
TRBJ2-3,NA,few,TRBV7-3,TGTGCCAGCAGCTTAGTGGGGGCGTCTGGCACAGATACGCAGTATTTT,CASSLVGASGTDTQYF
TRBJ2-7,NA,NA,TRBV28,TGTGCCAGCCCCCCCTCTGGTACTCACTCCTACGAGCAGTACTTC,CASPPSGTHSYEQYF
TRBJ2-3,TRBD2,NA,TRBV7-8,TGTGCCAGCAGCTTAAGGCTAGCGGGAGTGGCAGATACGCAGTATTTT,CASSLRLAGVADTQYF